This T cell receptor (beta chain) was captured by sequencing in a study of blood T cells in healthy people across ages. Alongside a J-beta primer mix, a sample-barcoded 5' primer served in a second PCR lasting about 7 to 11 cycles. Via MiXCR, TCRdb re-called the 5' RACE reads, giving one row per CDR3 protein. The table shows hundreds of thousands of distinct CDR3 sequences, with approximately 50% occurring only once. Study-level results: Both higher diversity and more naive CD4+ cells marked long-lived donors when set against aged donors.

Germline V gene data show CDR1 as SEHNR and CDR2 as FQNEAQ (reference sequence). V was clipped by 4 bases and J by 6 bases; unmatched bases: 9. This CDR3 contains 16 residues. About 10 milliliters of peripheral blood were drawn from each donor. This clonotype turned up a few times. No antigen is known for it. The source material was blood. The chain links TRBV7-9 to TRBJ1-4; TRBD1 aligns across 9 bases. The origin of this receptor is a man aged 55-75 years in good health. CDR3 coding DNA: TGTGCCAGCAGCTCGTCCTGGACAGGGGAAGATGAAAAACTGTTTTTT. Residues: CASSSSWTGEDEKLFF.